This entry lists 14 T cell receptor beta chains sequenced from one sample in a study of cytomegalovirus exposure and HLA in healthy donors. The PCR employed 60 Vbeta primers together with 13 Jbeta primers. Only in-frame clones appear in the TCRdb table, and some are missing; sequencing was by immunoSEQ multiplex PCR. The table includes nearly 110,000 clones, roughly 82% detected once. The specimen sequenced was PBMCs. The receptors stem from a man in his forties or fifties in good health and CMV-seronegative.

This chain connects TRBV5-1 to TRBJ1-3, with D unresolved. The CDR3 is made up of 14 amino acids. Germline values: CDR1 SGHRS, CDR2 YFSETQ. V was trimmed by 0 bases and J by 2 bases, leaving 6 bases between them. The CDR3 DNA reads TGCGCCAGCAGCTTGGGACTTACTGGAAACACCATATATTTT. Translated: CASSLGLTGNTIYF.

The chain links TRBV4-3 to TRBJ2-1; D might be TRBD2 (6 bases). V lost 0 bases, J lost 10 bases, and 19 bases lay in between. Germline CDR1 is LGHNA and CDR2 is YSLEER. The CDR3 has 16 amino acids. As DNA, the CDR3 is TGCGCCAGCAGCCAAGACCGACTAGGTTTTAGTAGCGAGCAGTTCTTC. The encoded protein is CASSQDRLGFSSEQFF.

The chain employs TRBV7-2 and TRBJ2-5; D might be TRBD2 (5 bases). The CDR3 has 15 amino acids. Trimming left V 5 bases short and J 2 bases short, with 15 bases between. Germline V gene lookup returns CDR1 SGHTA and CDR2 FQGNSA. CDR3 residues: CASSPNGGHQETQYF. CDR3 nucleotide sequence: TGTGCCAGCAGCCCAAACGGCGGGCATCAAGAGACCCAGTACTTC.

The chain is built from TRBV9 and TRBJ2-5; D may be TRBD2 (5 bases). V dropped 2 bases and J dropped 2 bases, with 10 bases sitting between them. CDR3 size: 14 residues. The germline V gene encodes CDR1 SGDLS and CDR2 YYNGEE. CDR3 amino acids: CASSVPGNQETQYF. As DNA, the CDR3 is TGTGCCAGCAGCGTTCCGGGGAATCAAGAGACCCAGTACTTC.

V is TRBV9 and J is TRBJ2-1; D gene uncertain. This CDR3 is built from 12 residues. V was cut by 5 bases and J by 8 bases, with 11 bases left in between. CDR1 SGDLS and CDR2 YYNGEE come from the germline V gene. The DNA for the CDR3 is TGTGCCAGCAGTGACTTAGAGTATGAGCAGTTCTTC. Translated: CASSDLEYEQFF.

This chain joins TRBV7-6 and TRBJ1-3; 7 positions agree with TRBD1. Trimming cost V 1 base and J 3 bases; bases outside gene matches: 3. CDR1 and CDR2 from the germline V gene are SGHVS and FNYEAQ. The CDR3 is 15 amino acids. CDR3 sequence reads: CASSLGQGYGNTIYF. The CDR3, as DNA: TGTGCCAGCAGCTTAGGACAGGGATATGGAAACACCATATATTTT.

The V call is TRBV7-3, the J call TRBJ2-1, with TRBD2 identical over 10 bases. The CDR3 totals 17 residues. V lost 5 bases, J lost 7 bases, and 14 bases stayed unmatched. Germline CDR1 SGHTA, CDR2 FQGTGA. CDR3 in DNA: TGTGCCAGCAGCCCCAGGGGGGGAGCGGGGGGGAGGAATGAGCAGTTCTTC. Encoded protein: CASSPRGGAGGRNEQFF.

This sequence joins TRBV7-6 and TRBJ1-6; 7 bases map to TRBD1. CDR1 is SGHVS and CDR2 is FNYEAQ in the germline V gene. The CDR3 totals 14 residues. The J segment lost 5 bases and the V segment lost 5 bases, leaving 3 bases of the junction unmatched. The CDR3: CASSRDRDNSPLHF. The CDR3, as DNA: TGTGCCAGCAGCCGCGACAGGGATAATTCACCCCTCCACTTT.

The gene calls are TRBV11-2 and TRBJ1-3, with D possibly matching TRBD1 (6 bases). The germline V gene has CDR1 SGHAT and CDR2 FQNNGV. The CDR3 covers 15 residues. The ends were cut back, 3 bases at V and 0 bases at J, with 9 bases in the middle. In nucleotides, the CDR3 is TGTGCCAGCAGCTTTAGGGGGAGCTCTGGAAACACCATATATTTT. Its translation is CASSFRGSSGNTIYF.

The chain employs TRBV7-9 and TRBJ1-2; 8 positions match TRBD1. This CDR3 has 16 residues. V was pared by 3 bases and J by 3 bases, with 9 bases of the junction left unmatched. Germline V gene lookup returns CDR1 SEHNR and CDR2 FQNEAQ (reference sequence). The CDR3 nucleotides are TGTGCCAGCAGCTTTCTACAGGGGGGAGGGGACTATGGCTACACCTTC. Translation gives CASSFLQGGGDYGYTF.

This clone was detected a few times. V gene TRBV11-3 combines with J gene TRBJ2-3; tentatively, D is TRBD2 (6 bases). The V end was cut by 6 bases, the J end by 5 bases, with 12 bases between. CDR1 is SGHNT and CDR2 is YENEEA in the germline V gene. The CDR3 extends over 13 amino acids. CDR3 in amino acids: CASSPGVVDTQYF. The CDR3 DNA reads TGTGCCAGCAGTCCGGGGGTAGTAGATACGCAGTATTTT.

The chain links TRBV4-3 to TRBJ2-7; 9 nucleotides match TRBD2. The trim removed 0 bases at V and 7 bases at J, leaving 7 bases unmatched. CDR3 size: 15 residues. Germline V lookup: CDR1 LGHNA, CDR2 YSLEER. CDR3 sequence reads: CASSQDPSGVREQYF. CDR3 nucleotides: TGCGCCAGCAGCCAAGACCCTAGCGGGGTAAGGGAGCAGTACTTC.

The V gene is TRBV5-1, the J gene TRBJ1-6, with D maybe TRBD1 (5 bases). Between the trimmed V and J ends, which lost 0 bases and 2 bases, there was a span of 9 bases. The CDR3 is 16 residues long. The V gene's germline CDR1 is SGHRS and CDR2 YFSETQ. The CDR3 protein is CASSLDGGTYNSPLHF. The CDR3 bases are TGCGCCAGCAGCTTGGACGGGGGAACCTATAATTCACCCCTCCACTTT. Looking up the rest from reference TRBV5-1 and TRBJ1-6 gives the full variable domain: KAGVTQTPRYLIKTRGQQVTLSCSPISGHRSVSWYQQTPGQGLQFLFEYFSETQRNKGNFPGRFSGRQFSNSRSEMNVSTLELGDSALYLCASSLDGGTYNSPLHFGNGTRLTVT.

The chain carries TRBV4-1 and TRBJ1-3; the D gene is possibly TRBD1 (6 bases). V lost 1 base to trimming and J lost 4 bases, with 26 bases between them. Germline CDR1 MGHRA, CDR2 YSYEKL. The CDR3 is made up of 20 amino acids. CDR3 sequence: CASSQVVVGGQGLLGNTIYF. In DNA, the CDR3 is TGCGCCAGCAGCCAAGTTGTTGTGGGGGGGCAGGGGTTACTCGGAAACACCATATATTTT.